One T cell receptor beta chain is described in this entry. This record belongs to a study of T cells expressing NK-cell markers. Germline-derived CDR1 and CDR2 are SNHLY and FYNNEI. This CDR3 has 15 residues. With the 5' RACE reads reprocessed, TCRdb shows one record per CDR3 protein and no DNA. The listing records about 430,000 distinct CDR3 sequences. The chain recombines TRBV2 with TRBJ2-4. The sequenced sample consisted of blood T cells: a sorted CD56 or NKG2C T cell subset, CD4+ or CD8+ T cells, or bulk PBMC T cells (not recorded which). The sequence derives from a woman in her fifties or sixties in good health. CDR3 loop: CASSDRTLAKNIQYF.